This TCR beta chain was found in a study of CD8+ T cells in alopecia areata. PBMC-derived CD4+ and CD8+ T cells were sorted. The study's findings and limits: Lesional scalp, notably in alopecia totalis/universalis, had clonality above that of normal scalp. Scalp sequencing also captures normal skin's resident alphabeta T cells. Mice showed clearer TCR sharing than patients did, a gap that was possibly HLA-related.

Deletions cut 6 bases from V and 6 bases from J, with 13 bases between. Germline CDR1 and CDR2: SGHRS and YFSETQ. CDR3 length: 13 residues. Extracted RNA was reverse transcribed, and the resulting cDNA served as sequencing template. Method: immunoSEQ multiplex PCR; TCRdb's copy keeps in-frame clones and lacks some. The sample holds some 110,000 clones; roughly 66% are singletons and the top ten take around 2.8%. On this clone itself: As yet, its antigen is unknown.

The rearrangement uses TRBV5-1 and TRBJ2-4; tentatively, D is TRBD2 (6 bases). Sequencing was carried out using CD4+ T cells sorted from blood. The clonotype was recovered from a human donor in good health. This chain's CDR3 is CASTPAGGNIQYF. Written as DNA, the CDR3 is TGCGCCAGCACGCCCGCCGGGGGAAACATTCAGTACTTC. Filled out from reference TRBV5-1 and TRBJ2-4, the complete variable domain reads KAGVTQTPRYLIKTRGQQVTLSCSPISGHRSVSWYQQTPGQGLQFLFEYFSETQRNKGNFPGRFSGRQFSNSRSEMNVSTLELGDSALYLCASTPAGGNIQYFGAGTRLSVL.